This TCR beta chain was captured in a study of T cells after yellow fever vaccination. Overall study results and limits: Abundant contaminating clonotypes from the bulk population could appear in FACS-sorted repertoires. Post-booster repertoires contained most primary-vaccination clones again (about 95% CD4, about 90% CD8). A weaker but faster secondary response was observed, peaking on day 5 versus 15.

This clonotype was detected only a few times. Its antigen is currently unknown. Germline CDR1 SEHNR, CDR2 FQNEAQ (reference sequence). The V end lost 3 bases, the J end lost 5 bases, and 13 bases lay between the germline ends. The CDR3 spans 14 residues. Template switching by 5'RACE produced TCR cDNA, adding a universal primer site and UMIs. TCRdb re-called the 5' RACE reads through MiXCR, storing one row per CDR3 protein. Altogether about 330,000 distinct CDR3 sequences are present, roughly 6.8% being singletons, with the ten largest covering over 15%. The receptor comes from a man aged 18-30 years who received the YFV17D yellow fever vaccine. The V and J genes are TRBV7-9 and TRBJ2-5; D is possibly TRBD1 or TRBD2 (5 bases each). Specimen: PBMCs, collected 45 days after the first yellow fever vaccination. CDR3 coding DNA: TGTGCCAGCAGCTTCAGGGCTAGCTCGGAGACCCAGTACTTC. This gives the protein CASSFRASSETQYF. Complete variable domain (other parts from reference TRBV7-9 and TRBJ2-5): DTGVSQNPRHKITKRGQNVTFRCDPISEHNRLYWYRQTLGQGPEFLTYFQNEAQLEKSRLLSDRFSAERPKGSFSTLEIQRTEQGDSAMYLCASSFRASSETQYFGPGTRLLVL.